Shown below are 5 T cell receptor beta chains from a single sample sequenced in a study of CD8+CD57+ T cells in acquired aplastic anemia. TCR beta VDJ and CDR3 profiling used genomic DNA as template. TCRdb re-analysed the reads in MiXCR, keeping a single row per CDR3 protein. The sample includes 150,000 to 200,000 distinct CDR3 sequences, 50% to 65% of them seen just once. Before being chosen for sequencing, patients had shown CD8+CD57+ cell expansion by flow cytometry. Sequenced sample: sorted CD4+, CD8+, or CD8+CD57+ T cells (not recorded which) from PBMCs. The receptors shown here come from a human donor with aplastic anemia.

The table lists this clonotype with many counts. The chain employs TRBV6-5 and TRBJ1-3; D perhaps matches TRBD1 (5 bases). The CDR3 runs 14 residues. Trimming shortened V by 5 bases and J by 0 bases, and 8 bases separated the two germline ends. Germline V gene data show CDR1 as MNHEY and CDR2 as SVGAGI. The CDR3: CASSRQGSGNTIYF. In nucleotides, the CDR3 is TGTGCCAGCAGTCGTCAGGGCTCTGGAAACACCATATATTTT.

The chain employs TRBV2 and TRBJ2-2, with D perhaps TRBD2 (5 bases). The CDR3 consists of 13 residues. Trimming pared 4 bases from V and 7 bases from J, leaving 10 bases between. Germline V gene sequence: CDR1 SNHLY, CDR2 FYNNEI. CDR3 in amino acids: CASSGGSGGELFF. CDR3 DNA sequence: TGTGCCAGCAGTGGAGGGAGCGGCGGGGAGCTGTTTTTT.

This clonotype was observed a handful of times. One junction end disagrees with the germline gene, perhaps due to a read error. V and J are TRBV2 and TRBJ1-5, with D possibly TRBD1 on 5 matching bases. The CDR3 loop spans 15 amino acids. The germline V gene encodes CDR1 SNHLY and CDR2 FYNNEI. As DNA, the CDR3 is TGCGCCAGCAGTACCGGGATAGTGGGGGGGCAGCCCCAGCATTTT. It codes for CASSTGIVGGQPQHF.

This clonotype was observed a single time. The J gene is TRBJ2-1, the V gene TRBV15; D is undetermined. This CDR3 has 15 residues. V gave up 0 bases and J gave up 4 bases, with 10 bases separating them. Germline CDR1 LNHNV, CDR2 YYDKDF (reference sequence). In DNA, the CDR3 is TGTGCCACCAGCAGAGATAAGGACCCATACAATGAGCAGTTCTTC. This sequence encodes CATSRDKDPYNEQFF.

In its sample, this clonotype was seen many times. The chain uses TRBV20-1 and TRBJ1-2; TRBD1 is a possible D gene (5 bases). This CDR3 comprises 16 residues. V gave up 6 bases and J gave up 4 bases, with 24 bases separating them. CDR1 and CDR2 from the germline V gene are DFQATT and SNEGSKA (reference sequence). In DNA, the CDR3 is TGCAGTGCGTCCAGAATCCGGGACCGACTTATCTATGGCTACACCTTC. Its protein is CSASRIRDRLIYGYTF.